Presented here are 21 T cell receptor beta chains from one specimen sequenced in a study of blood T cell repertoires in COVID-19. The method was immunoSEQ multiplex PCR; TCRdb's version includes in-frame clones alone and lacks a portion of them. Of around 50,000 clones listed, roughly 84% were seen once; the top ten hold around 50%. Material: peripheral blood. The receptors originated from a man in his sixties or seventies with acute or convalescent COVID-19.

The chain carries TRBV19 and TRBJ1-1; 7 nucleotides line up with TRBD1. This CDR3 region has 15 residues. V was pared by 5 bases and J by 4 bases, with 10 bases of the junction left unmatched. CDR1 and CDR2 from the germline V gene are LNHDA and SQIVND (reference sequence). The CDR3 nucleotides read TGTGCCAGTAGTCTCAGCCGGGACAGTGGCACTGAAGCTTTCTTT. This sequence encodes CASSLSRDSGTEAFF. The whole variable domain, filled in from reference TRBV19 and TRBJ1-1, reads DGGITQSPKYLFRKEGQNVTLSCEQNLNHDAMYWYRQDPGQGLRLIYYSQIVNDFQKGDIAEGYSVSREKKESFPLTVTSAQKNPTAFYLCASSLSRDSGTEAFFGQGTRLTVV.

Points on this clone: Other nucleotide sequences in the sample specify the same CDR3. The CDR3 bases are TGTGCCACCAGCAGAGATAGGGGGAATCAGCCCCAGCATTTT. Protein: CATSRDRGNQPQHF. The chain couples TRBV15 to TRBJ1-5; weak D call: TRBD1 (6 bases). The V end was cut by 0 bases, the J end by 4 bases, with 7 bases between. The CDR3 spans 14 residues. The V gene's germline CDR1 is LNHNV and CDR2 YYDKDF (reference sequence).

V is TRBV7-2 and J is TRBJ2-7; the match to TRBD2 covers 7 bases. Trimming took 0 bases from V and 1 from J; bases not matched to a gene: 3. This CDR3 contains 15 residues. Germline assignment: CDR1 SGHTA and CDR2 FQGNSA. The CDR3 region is CASSLAHGGSYEQYF. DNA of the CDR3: TGTGCCAGCAGCTTAGCACACGGGGGGTCCTACGAGCAGTACTTC. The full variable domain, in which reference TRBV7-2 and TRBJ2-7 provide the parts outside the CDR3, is GAGVSQSPSNKVTEKGKDVELRCDPISGHTALYWYRQSLGQGLEFLIYFQGNSAPDKSGLPSDRFSAERTGGSVSTLTIQRTQQEDSAVYLCASSLAHGGSYEQYFGPGTRLTVT.

The CDR3 protein is CASSYSSRVATFGTDTQYF. DNA for the CDR3: TGTGCCAGCAGTTACTCCTCGCGGGTCGCTACCTTTGGCACAGATACGCAGTATTTT. J is TRBJ2-3 and V is TRBV6-2 or TRBV6-3; tentative D call: TRBD2 (5 bases). The CDR3 runs to 19 residues. V was clipped by 0 bases and J by 1 base, with 20 bases between them. Looked up from germline, CDR1 is MNHEY and CDR2 is SVGEGT.

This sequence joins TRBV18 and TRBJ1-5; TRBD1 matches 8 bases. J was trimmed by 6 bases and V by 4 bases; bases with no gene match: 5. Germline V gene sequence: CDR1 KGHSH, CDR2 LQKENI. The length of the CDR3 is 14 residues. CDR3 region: CASSLQGGGQPQHF. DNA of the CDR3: TGTGCCAGCTCACTACAGGGGGGAGGTCAGCCCCAGCATTTT.

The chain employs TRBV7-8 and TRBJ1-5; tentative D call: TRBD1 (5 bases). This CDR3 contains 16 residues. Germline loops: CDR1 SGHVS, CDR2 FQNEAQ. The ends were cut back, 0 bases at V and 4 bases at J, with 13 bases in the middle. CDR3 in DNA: TGTGCCAGCAGCTTAGCTTATGACAGCTTTAATCAGCCCCAGCATTTT. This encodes CASSLAYDSFNQPQHF. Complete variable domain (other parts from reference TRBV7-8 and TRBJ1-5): GAGVSQSPRYKVAKRGQDVALRCDPISGHVSLFWYQQALGQGPEFLTYFQNEAQLDKSGLPSDRFFAERPEGSVSTLKIQRTQQEDSAVYLCASSLAYDSFNQPQHFGDGTRLSIL.

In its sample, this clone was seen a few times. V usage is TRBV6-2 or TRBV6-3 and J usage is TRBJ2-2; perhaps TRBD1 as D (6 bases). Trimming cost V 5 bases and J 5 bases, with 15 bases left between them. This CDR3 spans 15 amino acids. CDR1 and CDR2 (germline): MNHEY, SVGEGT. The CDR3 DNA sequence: TGTGCCAGCAGTCGGACAGTGCTCGGGACCGGGGAGCTGTTTTTT. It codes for CASSRTVLGTGELFF.

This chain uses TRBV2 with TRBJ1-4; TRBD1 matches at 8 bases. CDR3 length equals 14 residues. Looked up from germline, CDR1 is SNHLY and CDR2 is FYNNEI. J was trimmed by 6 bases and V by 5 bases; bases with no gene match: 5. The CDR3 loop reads CASSLDRADEKLFF. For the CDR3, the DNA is TGTGCCAGCAGTTTGGACAGGGCAGATGAAAAACTGTTTTTT.

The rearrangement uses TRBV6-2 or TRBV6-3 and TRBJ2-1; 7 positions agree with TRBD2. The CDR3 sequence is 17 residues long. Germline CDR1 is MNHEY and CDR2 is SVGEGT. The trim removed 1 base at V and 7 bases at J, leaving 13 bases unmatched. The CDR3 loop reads CASSYYASGQLRNEQFF. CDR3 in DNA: TGTGCCAGCAGTTACTATGCTAGCGGCCAGTTGCGGAATGAGCAGTTCTTC.

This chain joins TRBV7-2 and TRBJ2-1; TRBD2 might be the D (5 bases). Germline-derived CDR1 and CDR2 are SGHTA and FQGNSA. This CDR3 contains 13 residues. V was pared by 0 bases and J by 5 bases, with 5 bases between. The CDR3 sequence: CASSLARDNEQFF. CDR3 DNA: TGTGCCAGCAGCTTAGCGAGGGACAATGAGCAGTTCTTC. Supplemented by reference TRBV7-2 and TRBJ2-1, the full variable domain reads GAGVSQSPSNKVTEKGKDVELRCDPISGHTALYWYRQSLGQGLEFLIYFQGNSAPDKSGLPSDRFSAERTGGSVSTLTIQRTQQEDSAVYLCASSLARDNEQFFGPGTRLTVL.

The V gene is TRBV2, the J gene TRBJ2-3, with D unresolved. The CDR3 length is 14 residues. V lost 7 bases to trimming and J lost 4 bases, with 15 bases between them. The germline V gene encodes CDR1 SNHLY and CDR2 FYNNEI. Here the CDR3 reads CASKPMVVADTQYF. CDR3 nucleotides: TGTGCCAGCAAGCCGATGGTTGTGGCAGATACGCAGTATTTT.

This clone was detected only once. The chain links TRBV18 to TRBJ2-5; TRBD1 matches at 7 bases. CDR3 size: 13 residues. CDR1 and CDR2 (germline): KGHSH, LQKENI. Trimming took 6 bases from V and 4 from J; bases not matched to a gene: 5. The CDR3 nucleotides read TGTGCCAGCTCGCAGGGGGAGAGAGAGACCCAGTACTTC. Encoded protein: CASSQGERETQYF.

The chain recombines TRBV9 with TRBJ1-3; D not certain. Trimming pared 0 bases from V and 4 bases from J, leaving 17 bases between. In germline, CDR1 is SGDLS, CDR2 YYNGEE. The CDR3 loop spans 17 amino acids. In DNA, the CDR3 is TGTGCCAGCAGCGTAGCCTCGCGGGGATCGGGAGGAAACACCATATATTTT. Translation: CASSVASRGSGGNTIYF.

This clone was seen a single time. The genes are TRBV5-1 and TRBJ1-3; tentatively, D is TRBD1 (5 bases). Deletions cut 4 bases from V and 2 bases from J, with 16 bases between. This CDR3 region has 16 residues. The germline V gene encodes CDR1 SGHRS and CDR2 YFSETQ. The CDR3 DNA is TGCGCCAGCAGCCGGGACTCTTCCCTCACTGGAAACACCATATATTTT. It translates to CASSRDSSLTGNTIYF.

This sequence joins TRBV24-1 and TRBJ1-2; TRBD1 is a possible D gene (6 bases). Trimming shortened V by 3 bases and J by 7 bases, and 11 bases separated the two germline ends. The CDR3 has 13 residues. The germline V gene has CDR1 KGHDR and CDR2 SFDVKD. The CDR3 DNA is TGTGCCACCAGTGATACAGGGATGGCTGGCTACACCTTC. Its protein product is CATSDTGMAGYTF.

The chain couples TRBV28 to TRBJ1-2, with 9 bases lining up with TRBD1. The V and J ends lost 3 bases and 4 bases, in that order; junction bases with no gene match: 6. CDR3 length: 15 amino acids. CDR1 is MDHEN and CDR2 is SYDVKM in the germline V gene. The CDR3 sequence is CASSFTGGPSYGYTF. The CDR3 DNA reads TGTGCCAGCAGTTTCACAGGGGGCCCTTCCTATGGCTACACCTTC.

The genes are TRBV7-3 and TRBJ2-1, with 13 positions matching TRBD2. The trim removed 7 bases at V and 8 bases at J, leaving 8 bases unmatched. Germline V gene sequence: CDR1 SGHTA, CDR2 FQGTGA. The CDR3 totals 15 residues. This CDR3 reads CASTKGLAGVDEQFF. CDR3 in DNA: TGTGCCAGCACCAAAGGACTAGCGGGAGTGGATGAGCAGTTCTTC.

The CDR3 is CASSPNREGEQFF. The CDR3 DNA reads as TGTGCCAGCAGCCCAAATAGGGAGGGTGAGCAGTTCTTC. V gene TRBV11-1 combines with J gene TRBJ2-1; 7 bases agree with TRBD2. The CDR3 covers 13 residues. The trim removed 5 bases at V and 9 bases at J, leaving 7 bases unmatched. Germline lookup yields CDR1 SGHAT and CDR2 FQDESV (reference sequence).

DNA for the CDR3: TGTGCCAGCAGCCAAGACTTCCGGACCGGGGAGCTGTTTTTT. This sequence encodes CASSQDFRTGELFF. The rearrangement uses TRBV4-2 and TRBJ2-2; D not resolved. The V gene lost 0 bases and the J gene lost 5 bases, with 7 bases spanning the gap. Looked up from germline, CDR1 is LGHNA and CDR2 is YNFKEQ. The CDR3 runs 14 residues.

The CDR3 region has the DNA TGTGCCAGCAGCCGACAGTCCATGAACACTGAAGCTTTCTTT. Encoded protein: CASSRQSMNTEAFF. The V and J genes are TRBV2 and TRBJ1-1; D possibly corresponds to TRBD1 (5 bases). Trimming cost V 6 bases and J 0 bases, with 11 bases left between them. The germline V gene has CDR1 SNHLY and CDR2 FYNNEI. The CDR3 is 14 amino acids.

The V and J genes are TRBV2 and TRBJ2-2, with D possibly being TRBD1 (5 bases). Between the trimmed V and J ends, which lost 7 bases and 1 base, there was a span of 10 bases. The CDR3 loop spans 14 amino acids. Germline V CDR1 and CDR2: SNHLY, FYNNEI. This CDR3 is CASIPTVNTGELFF. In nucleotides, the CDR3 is TGTGCCAGCATCCCGACAGTGAACACCGGGGAGCTGTTTTTT.